This T cell receptor beta chain is drawn from a study of T cell responses to AZD1222 COVID-19 vaccine. Produced via immunoSEQ multiplex PCR; TCRdb's table is partial and in-frame only. Altogether 40,000 to 45,000 clones are present, over 75% being singletons, with the ten largest covering about 20%. Trimming removed 0 bases at V and 9 bases at J, with 13 bases between. CDR3 length equals 14 residues. The germline gives CDR1 SGDLS, CDR2 YYNGEE. This sample comprised peripheral blood, obtained 28 days after the second dose of the MenACWY control vaccine. This TCR was recovered from an adult who received the MenACWY meningococcal vaccine as a control. V is TRBV9 and J is TRBJ2-4; no definite D call. The CDR3 DNA reads as TGTGCCAGCAGCGTAGGTGAAGGAATAGGCATTCAGTACTTC. This translates into CASSVGEGIGIQYF.